A single sample gave rise to the 9 T cell receptor beta chains below, sequenced in a study of T cells in Graves' hyperthyroidism and ophthalmopathy. From RNA transcripts, TCR beta CDR3 regions were amplified. The HTBI primer set drove a first-round RT-PCR of the TCR CDR3. TCRdb processed the multiplex PCR reads anew with MiXCR; each CDR3 protein has one entry. Counted here are about 380,000 distinct CDR3 sequences, roughly 12% occurring once; the ten biggest clones make up under 25%. Input material: blood. These receptors were collected from a man aged 30 to 39 with Graves' hyperthyroidism that later progressed to Graves' ophthalmopathy.

The V gene is TRBV20-1, the J gene TRBJ1-1, with D possibly TRBD1 on 6 matching bases. Trimming pared 1 base from V and 0 bases from J, leaving 12 bases between. The V gene's germline CDR1 is DFQATT and CDR2 SNEGSKA (reference sequence). The CDR3 covers 15 residues. CDR3 protein: CSARVSGQMNTEAFF. CDR3 in DNA: TGCAGTGCTAGAGTGAGCGGACAGATGAACACTGAAGCTTTCTTT.

A remark on this clonotype: A much bigger clone sits one base away, suggesting this may be a read error. The chain employs TRBV24-1 and TRBJ2-2; D unresolved. This CDR3 is 16 amino acids long. Germline V lookup: CDR1 KGHDR, CDR2 SFDVKD. V was clipped by 0 bases and J by 4 bases, with 11 bases between them. The CDR3 loop is CATSDLLGTSTGELFF. In DNA, the CDR3 is TGTGCCACCAGTGATTTGCTGGGAACGAGCACCGGGGAGCTGTTTTTT.

This clonotype has ten or more counts. The CDR3 region is CASEDYPGTYNEQFF. CDR3 bases: TGCGCCAGCGAGGACTACCCGGGGACCTACAATGAGCAGTTCTTC. This rearrangement joins TRBV10-1 to TRBJ2-1; D may be TRBD2 (6 bases). The CDR3 runs 15 residues. CDR1 is WNHNN and CDR2 is SYGVQD in the germline V gene (reference sequence). V gave up 8 bases and J gave up 2 bases, with 16 bases separating them.

This clonotype has at least ten counts. The chain joins TRBV2 to TRBJ1-5, with unresolved D. V was shortened by 3 bases and J by 5 bases, with 5 bases between the two germline ends. Germline lookup yields CDR1 SNHLY and CDR2 FYNNEI. The CDR3 spans 12 residues. CDR3 DNA sequence: TGTGCCAGCAGTGACCCGGATCAGCCCCAGCATTTT. It encodes CASSDPDQPQHF. The whole variable domain, filled in from reference TRBV2 and TRBJ1-5, reads EPEVTQTPSHQVTQMGQEVILRCVPISNHLYFYWYRQILGQKVEFLVSFYNNEISEKSEIFDDQFSVERPDGSNFTLKIRSTKLEDSAMYFCASSDPDQPQHFGDGTRLSIL.

With respect to this clonotype: A single base separates this from a much larger clone, so it may be a read error. The rearrangement uses TRBV20-1 and TRBJ1-2; the D is unclear. Trimming took 0 bases from V and 4 from J, leaving 12 bases between them. The CDR3 loop spans 14 amino acids. In germline, CDR1 is DFQATT, CDR2 SNEGSKA (reference sequence). As DNA, the CDR3 is TGCAGTGCTAGAGACCCACGCTTGGGCTATGGCTACACCTTC. Encoded protein: CSARDPRLGYGYTF.

This clonotype showed up many times. J is TRBJ2-7 and V is TRBV7-9; D is undetermined. Germline V gene sequence: CDR1 SEHNR, CDR2 FQNEAQ (reference sequence). V was clipped by 1 base and J by 7 bases, with 5 bases between them. This CDR3 is built from 11 residues. The CDR3 DNA sequence: TGTGCCAGCAGCTTAGGGCAGGAGCAGTACTTC. The encoded protein is CASSLGQEQYF.

The chain combines TRBV5-1 with TRBJ1-1, with D tentatively TRBD1 (5 bases). Trimming took 4 bases from V and 5 from J, leaving 18 bases between them. The CDR3 runs to 15 residues. Germline V CDR1 and CDR2: SGHRS, YFSETQ. The DNA of the CDR3 is TGCGCCAGCAGCCTGACTCCGACAGAGGGGACTGAAGCTTTCTTT. This codes for CASSLTPTEGTEAFF.

This clonotype was counted at least ten times. The V and J genes are TRBV12-3 or TRBV12-4 and TRBJ1-1; D uncertain. CDR3 size: 14 residues. The V end was cut by 3 bases, the J end by 4 bases, with 12 bases between. The CDR3 sequence: CASSFSLMGTEAFF. In DNA form, the CDR3 reads TGTGCCAGCAGTTTTTCTCTTATGGGCACTGAAGCTTTCTTT.

This rearrangement joins TRBV11-2 to TRBJ2-3, with D unresolved. Germline CDR1 and CDR2: SGHAT and FQNNGV. The CDR3 is 16 residues long. Trimming shortened V by 0 bases and J by 0 bases, and 10 bases separated the two germline ends. CDR3 protein: CASSLEVRTSTDTQYF. CDR3 DNA: TGTGCCAGCAGCTTAGAAGTCAGAACTAGCACAGATACGCAGTATTTT.